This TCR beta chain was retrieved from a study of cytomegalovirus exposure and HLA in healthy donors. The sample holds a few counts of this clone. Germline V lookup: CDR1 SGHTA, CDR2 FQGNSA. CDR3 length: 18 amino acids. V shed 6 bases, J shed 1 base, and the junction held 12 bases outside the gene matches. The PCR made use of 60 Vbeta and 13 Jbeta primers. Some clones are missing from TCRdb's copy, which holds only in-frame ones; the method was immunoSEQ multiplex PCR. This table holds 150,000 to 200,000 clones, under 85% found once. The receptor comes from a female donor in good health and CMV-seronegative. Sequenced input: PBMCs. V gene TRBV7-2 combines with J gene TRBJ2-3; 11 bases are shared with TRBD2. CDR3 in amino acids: CASSPLAGGVFGTDTQYF. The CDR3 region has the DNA TGTGCCAGCAGTCCCCTAGCGGGGGGAGTGTTTGGCACAGATACGCAGTATTTT.